Below are 5 T cell receptor beta chains sequenced from a single sample in a study of cytomegalovirus exposure and HLA in healthy donors. Primers for the PCR totalled 60 Vbeta and 13 Jbeta. Assay: immunoSEQ multiplex PCR; the TCRdb copy retains only in-frame clones and omits some. The sample carries roughly 200,000 clones, 79% recorded once. Sequencing used PBMCs. The receptors originated from a girl under 18 in good health and CMV-seropositive.

The genes are TRBV4-2 and TRBJ2-1; 7 positions agree with TRBD2. The junction had 5 bases not matched to a gene; V was cut back by 0 bases and J by 3 bases. Looked up from germline, CDR1 is LGHNA and CDR2 is YNFKEQ. The CDR3 runs 16 residues. CDR3 sequence reads: CASSQDNSGGYNEQFF. The CDR3, as DNA: TGTGCCAGCAGCCAAGACAATTCGGGGGGCTACAATGAGCAGTTCTTC.

The genes are TRBV5-3 and TRBJ2-1; 10 bases line up with TRBD2. TRBV5-3 is recorded as an ORF, its role being uncertain. V was clipped by 4 bases and J by 1 base; unmatched bases: 2. This CDR3 is 15 amino acids long. The CDR3 sequence: CARSKGLASYNEQFF. The CDR3 DNA is TGTGCCAGAAGCAAGGGACTAGCGTCCTACAATGAGCAGTTCTTC.

This chain links TRBV9 with TRBJ1-2; 7 positions agree with TRBD1. The V and J ends lost 0 bases and 0 bases, in that order; junction bases with no gene match: 5. Germline values: CDR1 SGDLS, CDR2 YYNGEE. The CDR3 has 16 amino acids. CDR3 region: CASSVGTGQPNYGYTF. CDR3 DNA sequence: TGTGCCAGCAGCGTAGGAACGGGACAGCCTAACTATGGCTACACCTTC.

This clone was seen only a few times. V and J are TRBV6-4 and TRBJ1-1, with a possible D match to TRBD1 (5 bases). The CDR3 extends over 14 amino acids. V lost 6 bases and J 0 bases, leaving 11 bases between the germline ends. Germline CDR1 reads MRHNA; CDR2 reads SNTAGT. The CDR3 DNA reads TGTGCCAGCAGGGACACCGGGTTGAACACTGAAGCTTTCTTT. As protein: CASRDTGLNTEAFF.

This sequence joins TRBV10-2 and TRBJ2-1; 11 bases are a match to TRBD2. The CDR3 is 15 residues long. V gave up 6 bases and J gave up 2 bases; unmatched junction bases: 3. In germline, CDR1 is WSHSY, CDR2 SAAADI. The CDR3 DNA reads TGCGCCAGCAGCTTAGCGGGGGGGCCCTACAATGAGCAGTTCTTC. This codes for CASSLAGGPYNEQFF.